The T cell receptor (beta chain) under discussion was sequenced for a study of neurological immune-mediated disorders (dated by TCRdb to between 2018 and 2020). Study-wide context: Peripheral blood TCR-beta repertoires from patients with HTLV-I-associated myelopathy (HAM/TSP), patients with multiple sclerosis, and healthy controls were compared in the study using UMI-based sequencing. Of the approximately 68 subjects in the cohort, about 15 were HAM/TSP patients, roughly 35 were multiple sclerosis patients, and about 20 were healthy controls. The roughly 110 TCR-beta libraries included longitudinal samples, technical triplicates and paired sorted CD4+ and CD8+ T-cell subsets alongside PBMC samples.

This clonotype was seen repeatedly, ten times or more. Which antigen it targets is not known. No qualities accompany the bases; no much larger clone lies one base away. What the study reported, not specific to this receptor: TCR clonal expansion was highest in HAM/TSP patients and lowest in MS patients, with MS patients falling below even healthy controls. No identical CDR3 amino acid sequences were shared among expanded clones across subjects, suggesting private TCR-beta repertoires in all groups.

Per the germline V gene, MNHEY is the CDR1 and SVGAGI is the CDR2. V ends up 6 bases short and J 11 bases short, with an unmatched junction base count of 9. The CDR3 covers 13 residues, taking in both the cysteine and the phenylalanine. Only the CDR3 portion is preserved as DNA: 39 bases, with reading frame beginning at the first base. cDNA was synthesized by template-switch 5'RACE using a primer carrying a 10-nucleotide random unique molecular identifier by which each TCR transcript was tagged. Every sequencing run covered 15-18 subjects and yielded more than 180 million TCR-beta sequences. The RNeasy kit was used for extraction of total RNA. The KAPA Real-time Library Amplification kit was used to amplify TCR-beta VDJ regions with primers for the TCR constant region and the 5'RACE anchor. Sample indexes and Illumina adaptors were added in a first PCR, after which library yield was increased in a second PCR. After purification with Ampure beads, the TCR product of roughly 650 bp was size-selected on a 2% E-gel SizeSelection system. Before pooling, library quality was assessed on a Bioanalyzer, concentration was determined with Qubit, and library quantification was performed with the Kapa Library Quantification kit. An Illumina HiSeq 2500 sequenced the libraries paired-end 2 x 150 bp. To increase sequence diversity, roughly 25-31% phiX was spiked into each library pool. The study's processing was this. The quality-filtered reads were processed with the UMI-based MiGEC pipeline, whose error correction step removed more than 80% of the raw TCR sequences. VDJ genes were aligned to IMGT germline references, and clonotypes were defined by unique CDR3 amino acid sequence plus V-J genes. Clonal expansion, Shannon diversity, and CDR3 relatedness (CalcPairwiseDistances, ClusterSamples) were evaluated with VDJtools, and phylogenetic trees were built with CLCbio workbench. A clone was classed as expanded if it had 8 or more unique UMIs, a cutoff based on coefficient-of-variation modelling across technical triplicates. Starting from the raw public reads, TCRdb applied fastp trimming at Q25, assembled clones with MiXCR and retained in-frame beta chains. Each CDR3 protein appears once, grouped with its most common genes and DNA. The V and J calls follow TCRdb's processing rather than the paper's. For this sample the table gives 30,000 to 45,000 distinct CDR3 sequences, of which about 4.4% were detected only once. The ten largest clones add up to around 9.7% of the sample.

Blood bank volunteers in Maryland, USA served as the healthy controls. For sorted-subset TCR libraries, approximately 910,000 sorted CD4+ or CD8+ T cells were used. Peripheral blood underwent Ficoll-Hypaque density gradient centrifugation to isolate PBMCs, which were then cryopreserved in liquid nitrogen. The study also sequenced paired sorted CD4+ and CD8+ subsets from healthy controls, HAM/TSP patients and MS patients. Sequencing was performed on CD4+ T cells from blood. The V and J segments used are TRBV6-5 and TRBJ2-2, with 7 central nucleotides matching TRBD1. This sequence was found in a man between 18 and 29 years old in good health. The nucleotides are TGTGCCAGCAGACCTGACAGGGCGCGAGAGCTGTTTTTT. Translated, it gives CASRPDRARELFF.